The 26 T cell receptor beta chains reported below all come from one sample, sequenced in a study of blood T cell repertoires in COVID-19. TCRdb keeps only in-frame clones here, not all; method: immunoSEQ multiplex PCR. The sample lists about 250,000 clones, 83% occurring once. The sample was PBMCs or T cells enriched from blood (not recorded which). The receptor source for this set is a woman aged 40 to 50 who had been exposed to COVID-19.

The rearrangement joins TRBV27 to TRBJ2-1; 9 bases are shared with TRBD2. The ends lost 4 bases at V and 7 bases at J; junction bases unmatched: 5. The CDR3 loop spans 14 amino acids. Per the germline V gene, CDR1 is MNHEY and CDR2 is SMNVEV (reference sequence). The CDR3 protein is CASSWASGVNEQFF. CDR3 coding DNA: TGTGCCAGCAGTTGGGCTAGCGGGGTAAATGAGCAGTTCTTC.

The chain couples TRBV5-4 to TRBJ2-7; TRBD2 matches 12 bases. This CDR3 contains 16 residues. The germline V gene has CDR1 SGHNT and CDR2 YYREEE (reference sequence). With 3 bases clipped from V and 4 bases from J, the junction kept 8 bases outside the gene matches. The CDR3 DNA sequence: TGTGCCAGCAGCTCATGGACTAGCGGGGTGGGATACGAGCAGTACTTC. Its protein product is CASSSWTSGVGYEQYF.

The chain has TRBV19 and TRBJ1-2; D may be TRBD1 (6 bases). This CDR3 has 15 residues. Germline V CDR1 and CDR2: LNHDA, SQIVND (reference sequence). V shed 4 bases and J shed 0 bases, with 12 bases lying between them. The CDR3 spells CASSTQGLTNYGYTF. Written as DNA, the CDR3 is TGTGCCAGTAGTACGCAGGGGCTCACTAACTATGGCTACACCTTC.

This rearrangement joins TRBV5-1 to TRBJ2-1, with a tentative D call TRBD1 (6 bases). V was shortened by 4 bases and J by 0 bases, with 17 bases between the two germline ends. The CDR3 covers 17 residues. Germline V gene data show CDR1 as SGHRS and CDR2 as YFSETQ. The CDR3 DNA reads as TGCGCCAGCAGCCCCGAAGCCACAGGGACCTCCTACAATGAGCAGTTCTTC. Its protein product is CASSPEATGTSYNEQFF.

This chain uses TRBV3-1 (or the pseudogene TRBV3-2) with TRBJ1-3; D is perhaps TRBD1 (6 bases). The CDR3 is 17 amino acids. CDR1 and CDR2 (germline): LGHDT, YNNKEL (reference sequence). V shed 1 base and J shed 4 bases, with 17 bases lying between them. This CDR3 is CASSQGRTATLGNTIYF. The CDR3 bases are TGTGCCAGCAGCCAAGGTAGGACAGCGACTTTAGGAAACACCATATATTTT.

The chain carries TRBV10-3 and TRBJ2-7; TRBD2 is a possible D gene (5 bases). Germline V gene sequence: CDR1 ENHRY, CDR2 SYGVKD. The CDR3 contains 15 residues. V lost 0 bases, J lost 4 bases, and 13 bases lay in between. CDR3 sequence: CAISESSPGSYEQYF. In DNA form, the CDR3 reads TGTGCCATCAGTGAGTCGAGCCCGGGGAGTTACGAGCAGTACTTC.

The chain combines TRBV7-2 with TRBJ1-2; D is undetermined. The CDR3 consists of 14 residues. Germline loops: CDR1 SGHTA, CDR2 FQGNSA. The V end lost 5 bases, the J end lost 3 bases, and 13 bases lay between the germline ends. The CDR3 spells CASSQQTGYYGYTF. CDR3 nucleotide sequence: TGTGCCAGCAGCCAGCAGACGGGGTACTATGGCTACACCTTC.

This chain links TRBV5-4 with TRBJ2-7; TRBD1 matches 10 bases. CDR1 and CDR2 (germline): SGHNT, YYREEE (reference sequence). V lost 0 bases and J lost 7; bases outside the gene matches: 7. CDR3 size: 15 residues. The CDR3: CASSLAHGQGGEQYF. CDR3 nucleotides: TGTGCCAGCAGCTTGGCTCACGGACAGGGGGGAGAGCAGTACTTC.

This chain joins TRBV24-1 and TRBJ2-3, with 9 bases lining up with TRBD1. The germline CDR1 and CDR2 sequences are KGHDR and SFDVKD. V shed 2 bases, J shed 5 bases, and the junction held 4 bases outside the gene matches. The CDR3 has 15 amino acids. The CDR3 here is CATSDSGQGIDTQYF. For the CDR3, the DNA is TGTGCCACCAGTGATTCGGGACAGGGTATAGATACGCAGTATTTT.

The DNA for the CDR3 is TGTGCCAGCAGCTGGGACAGTCTCTACGAGCAGTACTTC. It encodes CASSWDSLYEQYF. The genes are TRBV11-2 and TRBJ2-7; 7 bases agree with TRBD1. The germline V gene encodes CDR1 SGHAT and CDR2 FQNNGV. This CDR3 is 13 amino acids long. V dropped 4 bases and J dropped 3; count of bases not matched to a gene: 3.

This chain joins TRBV7-9 and TRBJ2-7, with 7 bases aligning to TRBD1. After removal of 3 bases from V and 8 bases from J, the junction contained 4 bases not matched to a gene. CDR1 and CDR2 (germline): SEHNR, FQNEAQ (reference sequence). The CDR3 contains 12 residues. The CDR3 loop is CASSFDRAKQYF. The CDR3 DNA reads TGTGCCAGCAGCTTCGACAGGGCGAAGCAGTACTTC.

The J gene is TRBJ2-1, the V gene TRBV7-9; D not resolved. Trimming took 6 bases from V and 0 from J, leaving 15 bases between them. Germline values: CDR1 SEHNR, CDR2 FQNEAQ (reference sequence). This CDR3 is built from 16 residues. The CDR3 is CASSSFDGPSYNEQFF. CDR3 in DNA: TGTGCCAGCAGTAGCTTTGACGGCCCCTCCTACAATGAGCAGTTCTTC.

This rearrangement joins TRBV11-2 to TRBJ1-2; TRBD1 matches 8 bases. The V segment lost 0 bases and the J segment 3 bases; nucleotides outside the gene matches: 6. This CDR3 comprises 16 residues. The germline V gene encodes CDR1 SGHAT and CDR2 FQNNGV. The DNA of the CDR3 is TGTGCCAGCAGCTTAGATCAGACACAGGGGGACTATGGCTACACCTTC. This translates into CASSLDQTQGDYGYTF. Complete variable domain (other parts from reference TRBV11-2 and TRBJ1-2): EAGVAQSPRYKIIEKRQSVAFWCNPISGHATLYWYQQILGQGPKLLIQFQNNGVVDDSQLPKDRFSAERLKGVDSTLKIQPAKLEDSAVYLCASSLDQTQGDYGYTFGSGTRLTVV.

The V call is TRBV2, the J call TRBJ1-5, with 12 positions matching TRBD1. Germline V gives CDR1 SNHLY, CDR2 FYNNEI. J lost 5 bases, V lost 1 base, and 21 bases had no gene match. The length of the CDR3 is 22 residues. CDR3 bases: TGTGCCAGCAGTGAAGGCTTTTCTTCGGGACAGGGGGCTGGGGGTGGGGATCAGCCCCAGCATTTT. Protein product: CASSEGFSSGQGAGGGDQPQHF.

Notes on this clone: A read error may produce the germline difference seen at one junction end. The genes are TRBV18 and TRBJ1-2, with D maybe TRBD1 (6 bases). This CDR3 has 15 residues. Germline lookup yields CDR1 KGHSH and CDR2 LQKENI. Here the CDR3 reads CASSSNSGQGDLVEF. DNA of the CDR3: TGTGCCAGCTCATCCAATTCGGGACAAGGGGACCTGGTGGAATTC.

This chain joins TRBV5-1 and TRBJ1-3, with unresolved D. The germline CDR1 and CDR2 sequences are SGHRS and YFSETQ. The CDR3 covers 15 residues. The V end was cut by 0 bases, the J end by 0 bases, with 7 bases between. CDR3: CASSLVAHSGNTIYF. CDR3 bases: TGCGCCAGCAGCTTGGTGGCCCACTCTGGAAACACCATATATTTT.

The chain is built from TRBV19 and TRBJ1-6; D is possibly TRBD1 (5 bases). The CDR3 length is 16 residues. V was clipped by 6 bases and J by 2 bases, with 14 bases between them. In germline, CDR1 is LNHDA, CDR2 SQIVND (reference sequence). This CDR3 is CASRSEGFAYNSPLHF. CDR3 in DNA: TGTGCCAGTAGGTCGGAGGGGTTTGCCTATAATTCACCCCTCCACTTT.

The gene calls are TRBV27 and TRBJ1-6, with a tentative D call TRBD1 (6 bases). The CDR3 is 14 amino acids. Germline V gene data show CDR1 as MNHEY and CDR2 as SMNVEV (reference sequence). Trimming removed 2 bases from V and 12 bases from J, with 14 bases in between. The CDR3 DNA sequence: TGTGCCAGCAGTTTAAGTGGACAGATCAAACCCCTCCACTTT. It specifies CASSLSGQIKPLHF.

The rearrangement uses TRBV19 and TRBJ1-2; 7 nucleotides line up with TRBD1. V lost 3 bases, J lost 8 bases, and 12 bases stayed unmatched. Germline CDR1 LNHDA, CDR2 SQIVND (reference sequence). CDR3 size: 15 residues. DNA of the CDR3: TGTGCCAGTAGTATCGGAGGGGGCGCAGTCTGGGGCTACACCTTC. The encoded protein is CASSIGGGAVWGYTF.

J is TRBJ2-7 and V is TRBV7-9; D might be TRBD2 (5 bases). This CDR3 spans 14 amino acids. V was clipped by 2 bases and J by 5 bases, with 13 bases between them. Germline loops: CDR1 SEHNR, CDR2 FQNEAQ (reference sequence). The CDR3 region has the DNA TGTGCCAGCAGCTTACCTAGGGAGACGAACGAGCAGTACTTC. It encodes CASSLPRETNEQYF.

The chain has TRBV11-2 and TRBJ1-3; D is possibly TRBD1 (6 bases). Trimming removed 5 bases at V and 7 bases at J, with 15 bases between. Germline CDR1 reads SGHAT; CDR2 reads FQNNGV. The CDR3 consists of 14 residues. The CDR3 is CASSPRGGLNTIYF. CDR3 nucleotides: TGTGCCAGCAGCCCCAGGGGTGGGCTGAACACCATATATTTT.

The CDR3 here is CAIRLRDSGTEAFF. CDR3 nucleotides: TGTGCCATCAGACTCCGGGACAGTGGGACTGAAGCTTTCTTT. This chain joins TRBV10-3 and TRBJ1-1; 7 bases map to TRBD1. Unmatched junction bases numbered 9, after V lost 6 bases and J lost 5 bases. The CDR3 covers 14 residues. CDR1 and CDR2 from the germline V gene are ENHRY and SYGVKD.

The rearrangement links TRBV24-1 to TRBJ1-2; 10 bases agree with TRBD1. The V and J ends lost 2 bases and 8 bases, in that order; junction bases with no gene match: 7. Germline values: CDR1 KGHDR, CDR2 SFDVKD. The CDR3 runs 15 residues. The CDR3 nucleotides read TGTGCCACCAGTGATTCCGGGACAGGGGTAGAGGGCTACACCTTC. Its translation is CATSDSGTGVEGYTF.

The rearrangement joins TRBV28 to TRBJ1-2; 7 nucleotides match TRBD1. Per germline, CDR1 MDHEN and CDR2 SYDVKM. The CDR3 consists of 13 residues. V lost 6 bases, J lost 6 bases, and 7 bases stayed unmatched. The CDR3 reads CASREQGLNGYTF. Here the CDR3 DNA reads TGTGCCAGCAGAGAACAGGGGCTCAATGGCTACACCTTC.

The chain links TRBV2 to TRBJ1-3, with 8 bases matching TRBD1. CDR3 length: 17 residues. Germline V gene data show CDR1 as SNHLY and CDR2 as FYNNEI. With 7 bases clipped from V and 0 bases from J, the junction kept 11 bases outside the gene matches. Here the CDR3 reads CASKDRVLSSSGNTIYF. DNA for the CDR3: TGTGCCAGCAAGGACAGGGTATTATCCAGCTCTGGAAACACCATATATTTT.

The V gene is TRBV18, the J gene TRBJ2-1, with 8 bases fitting TRBD1. Per the germline V gene, CDR1 is KGHSH and CDR2 is LQKENI. The CDR3 is made up of 15 amino acids. V was pared by 3 bases and J by 6 bases, with 7 bases of the junction left unmatched. This CDR3 reads CASSPSPDRVNEQFF. The CDR3 DNA follows: TGTGCCAGCTCACCCTCCCCGGACAGGGTCAATGAGCAGTTCTTC.